These T cell receptor beta chains were read from a single sample in a study of T cell changes during pregnancy in multiple sclerosis. Assay used: immunoSEQ multiplex PCR; TCRdb lists only in-frame clones, some missing. Altogether tens of thousands of clones are present, approximately 92% being singletons, with the ten largest covering about 0.5%. The sequences come from CD4+ T cells from peripheral blood mononuclear cells, collected in the second trimester of pregnancy. These receptors were obtained from a female donor in good health, enrolled as a control in a pregnancy study. CDR3s include the opening cysteine and the closing phenylalanine or tryptophan. Rows may omit the clone size; those that give it use once, few, many or a size class.

size: NA; V: TRBV30; CDR3: CAWSVRRTSSNEQFF
size: NA; V: TRBV5-1; CDR3: CASSQRLAGNTGELFF
size: once; V: TRBV7-3; CDR3: CASSTPGLSPNEQFF
size: NA; V: TRBV19; CDR3: CASSGQDGLYSNQPQHF
size: NA; V: TRBV7-3; CDR3: CASSEQVGARTDTQYF
size: NA; V: TRBV4-1; CDR3: CASSQDQPRGDIHHEQFF
size: NA; V: TRBV10-3; CDR3: CAIRRTDGGYTF
size: once; V: TRBV10-3; CDR3: CATAGSEGGGQPQHF
size: NA; V: TRBV2; CDR3: CASTPDSYGYTF
size: NA; V: TRBV2; CDR3: CASSQDRVGETQYF
size: NA; V: TRBV7-2; CDR3: CASSSGTSGDYNEQFF
size: NA; V: TRBV7-2; CDR3: CASSQHAGTANQPQHF
size: NA; V: TRBV5-1; CDR3: CASSSGTKNTEAFF
size: once; V: TRBV25-1; CDR3: CASRGAIQETQYF
size: once; V: TRBV14; CDR3: CASSQPGRGSQKGNIQYF
size: NA; V: TRBV5-6; CDR3: CASSLPGAGEQYF
size: NA; V: TRBV7-3; CDR3: CASSRIAGGPYNEQFF